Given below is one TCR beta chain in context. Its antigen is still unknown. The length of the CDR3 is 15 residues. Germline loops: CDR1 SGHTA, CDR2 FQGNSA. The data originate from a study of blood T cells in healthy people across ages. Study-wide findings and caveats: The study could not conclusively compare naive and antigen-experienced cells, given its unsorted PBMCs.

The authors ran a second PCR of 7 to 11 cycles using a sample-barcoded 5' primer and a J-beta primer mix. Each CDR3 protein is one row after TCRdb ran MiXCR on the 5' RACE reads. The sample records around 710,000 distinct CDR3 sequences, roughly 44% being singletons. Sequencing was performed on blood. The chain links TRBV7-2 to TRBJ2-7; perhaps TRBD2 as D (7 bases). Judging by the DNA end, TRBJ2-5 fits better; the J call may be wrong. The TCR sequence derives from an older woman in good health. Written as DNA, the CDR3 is TGTGCCAGCAGCTTAAGCCGGGGGGCCTGGGAGACCCAGTACTTC. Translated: CASSLSRGAWETQYF.